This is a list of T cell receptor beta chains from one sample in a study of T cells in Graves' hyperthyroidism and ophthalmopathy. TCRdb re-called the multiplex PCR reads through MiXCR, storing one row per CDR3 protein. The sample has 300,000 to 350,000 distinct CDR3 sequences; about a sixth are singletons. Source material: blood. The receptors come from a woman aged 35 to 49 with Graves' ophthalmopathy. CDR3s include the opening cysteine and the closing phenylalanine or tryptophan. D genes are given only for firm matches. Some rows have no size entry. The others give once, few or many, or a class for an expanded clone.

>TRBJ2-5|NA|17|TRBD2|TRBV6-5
CASSYGSLASGSKTQYF
TGTGCCAGCAGTTACGGCAGTCTGGCTAGCGGGAGTAAGACCCAGTACTTC
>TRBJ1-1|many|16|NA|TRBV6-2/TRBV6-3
CASSRRTIVLNTEAFF
TGTGCCAGCAGTAGGAGAACAATCGTCTTGAACACTGAAGCTTTCTTT
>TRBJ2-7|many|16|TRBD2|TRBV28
CASSPTESGRIYEQYF
TGTGCCAGCAGTCCCACCGAGAGCGGGAGGATTTACGAGCAGTACTTC
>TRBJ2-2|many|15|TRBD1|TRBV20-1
CSAIRDRGLTGELFF
TGCAGTGCTATACGGGACAGGGGGCTAACCGGGGAGCTGTTTTTT
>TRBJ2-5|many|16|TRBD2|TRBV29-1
CSVSWTSGRSQETQYF
TGCAGCGTTAGCTGGACTAGCGGGCGATCCCAAGAGACCCAGTACTTC
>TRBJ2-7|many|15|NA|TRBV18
CASSSTMDAQGEQYF
TGTGCCAGCTCATCCACGATGGATGCACAGGGCGAGCAGTACTTC
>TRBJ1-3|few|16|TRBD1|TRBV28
CASSLHQGAAGNTIYF
TGTGCCAGCAGTTTACATCAGGGGGCCGCTGGAAACACCATATATTTT
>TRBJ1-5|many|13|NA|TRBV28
CASSGRGNQPQHF
TGTGCCAGCAGTGGTAGGGGAAATCAGCCCCAGCATTTT
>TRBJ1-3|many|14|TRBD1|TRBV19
CASFPGGVGNTIYF
TGTGCCAGCTTCCCAGGGGGCGTTGGAAACACCATATATTTT
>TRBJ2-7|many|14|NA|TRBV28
CASSRLPVRYEQYF
TGTGCCAGCAGTCGGCTCCCAGTGCGCTACGAGCAGTACTTC
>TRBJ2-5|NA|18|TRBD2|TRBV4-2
CASSQDLASGRAGETQYF
TGTGCCAGCAGCCAAGATCTGGCTAGCGGGAGGGCGGGGGAGACCCAGTACTTC
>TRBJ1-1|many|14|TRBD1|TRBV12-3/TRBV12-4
CASRRGQENTEAFF
TGTGCCAGCAGACGAGGACAGGAGAACACTGAAGCTTTCTTT
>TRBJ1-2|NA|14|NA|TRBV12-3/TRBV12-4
CASSSTQGYYGYTF
TGTGCCAGCAGCTCAACCCAGGGATACTATGGCTACACCTTC
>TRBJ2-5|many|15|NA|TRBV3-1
CASSQDQFSQETQYF
TGTGCCAGCAGCCAAGATCAGTTTTCCCAAGAGACCCAGTACTTC
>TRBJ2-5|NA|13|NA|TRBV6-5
CASSWGGQETQYF
TGTGCCAGCAGTTGGGGAGGTCAAGAGACCCAGTACTTC
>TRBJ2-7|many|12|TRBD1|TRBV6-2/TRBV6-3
CASSWTGVEQYF
TGTGCCAGCAGTTGGACAGGGGTAGAGCAGTACTTC
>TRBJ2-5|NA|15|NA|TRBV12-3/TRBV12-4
CASRAGGTLQETQYF
TGTGCCAGCAGAGCAGGGGGGACTTTACAAGAGACCCAGTACTTC
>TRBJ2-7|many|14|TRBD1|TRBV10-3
CAIRTGGGSYEQYF
TGTGCCATCAGAACAGGGGGCGGCTCCTACGAGCAGTACTTC
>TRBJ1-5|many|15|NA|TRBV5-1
CASSLGVYSNQPQHF
TGCGCCAGCAGCTTGGGGGTTTATAGCAATCAGCCCCAGCATTTT
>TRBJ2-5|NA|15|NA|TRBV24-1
CATSRPGWGGETQYF
TGTGCCACCAGCCGCCCTGGCTGGGGAGGAGAGACCCAGTACTTC
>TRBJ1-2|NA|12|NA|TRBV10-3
CAIKSGEYGYTF
TGTGCCATCAAGTCAGGGGAATATGGCTACACCTTC
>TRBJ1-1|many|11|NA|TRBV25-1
CASSEFYETFF
TGTGCCAGCAGTGAATTTTACGAGACTTTCTTT
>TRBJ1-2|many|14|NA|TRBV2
CASSAYRDGGYYTF
TGTGCCAGCAGTGCGTACAGGGACGGCGGATACTACACCTTC
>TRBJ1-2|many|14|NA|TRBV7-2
CASSLVGGARGYTF
TGTGCCAGCAGCTTAGTCGGGGGGGCCCGCGGCTACACCTTC
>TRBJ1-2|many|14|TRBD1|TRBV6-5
CASSYDRALGGYTF
TGTGCCAGCAGTTACGACAGGGCTCTGGGTGGCTACACCTTC
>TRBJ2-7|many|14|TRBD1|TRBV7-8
CASSSTGVGDEQYF
TGTGCCAGCAGCTCTACAGGGGTAGGGGACGAGCAGTACTTC
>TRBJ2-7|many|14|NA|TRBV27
CASSFVKGAYEQYF
TGTGCCAGCAGTTTTGTGAAGGGGGCCTACGAGCAGTACTTC
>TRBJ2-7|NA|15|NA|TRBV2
CASSARVTSSYEQCF
TGTGCCAGCAGTGCACGGGTCACTAGCTCCTACGAGCAGTGCTTC
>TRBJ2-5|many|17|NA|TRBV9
CASSVGLRVDGTETQYF
TGTGCCAGCAGCGTAGGGTTAAGGGTGGACGGCACAGAGACCCAGTACTTC
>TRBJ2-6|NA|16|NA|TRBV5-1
CASSQKGTLGANVLTF
TGCGCCAGCAGCCAAAAAGGTACTCTCGGGGCCAACGTCCTGACTTTC
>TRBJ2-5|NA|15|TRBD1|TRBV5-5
CASSLRRTGGETQYF
TGTGCCAGCAGCTTACGCAGGACAGGGGGAGAGACCCAGTACTTC
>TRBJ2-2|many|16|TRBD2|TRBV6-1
CASRPLAGGSRGELFF
TGTGCCAGCAGACCCTTAGCGGGAGGGTCCCGCGGGGAGCTGTTTTTT
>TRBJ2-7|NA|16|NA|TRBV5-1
CASSLGRLQPSYEQYF
TGCGCCAGCAGCTTGGGAAGGTTACAGCCTTCCTACGAGCAGTACTTC
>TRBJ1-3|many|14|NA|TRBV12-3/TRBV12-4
CASSLVDPGNTIYF
TGTGCCAGCAGTTTAGTTGATCCTGGAAACACCATATATTTT
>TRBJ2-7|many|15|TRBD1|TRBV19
CASSPRGRGSYEQYF
TGTGCCAGTAGCCCCAGGGGGCGCGGCTCCTACGAGCAGTACTTC